This TCR beta chain is from a study of T cell responses to AZD1222 COVID-19 vaccine. The CDR3 extends over 14 amino acids. J was trimmed by 4 bases and V by 6 bases; bases with no gene match: 6. Germline loops: CDR1 SNHLY, CDR2 FYNNEI. Analysis merged second doses at about 4 or about 12 weeks. Clones were sequenced by immunoSEQ multiplex PCR, and TCRdb holds only the in-frame ones, with some missing. The data hold over 150,000 clones, with just over 85% observed a single time. The sequence was obtained from an adult who received the AZD1222 COVID-19 vaccine. This chain links TRBV2 with TRBJ1-2, with TRBD1 identical over 9 bases. The sequenced sample was peripheral blood, obtained 28 days after the second AZD1222 dose. This CDR3 reads CASRGRGQGYGYTF. CDR3 nucleotide sequence: TGTGCCAGCAGGGGGCGGGGACAGGGCTATGGCTACACCTTC.